A selection of T cell receptor beta chains follows, all from one sample in a study of OX40 agonist ivuxolimab in advanced cancers. The method was immunoSEQ multiplex PCR; TCRdb's version includes in-frame clones alone and lacks a portion of them. In the table there are about 80,000 clones, 92% of which are singletons. Sequenced here: CD4+ or CD8+ T cells sorted from blood, sampled in a trial of the OX40 agonist ivuxolimab. These receptors came from an adult with an advanced solid tumor such as melanoma, head and neck, liver or kidney cancer. Both conserved end residues are part of each CDR3. D genes are given only for firm matches. The size field is filled for only some rows; it gives once, few, many or a size class.

j_call | d_call | v_call | clone_size | cdr3_aa | cdr3_nt
TRBJ2-7 | . | TRBV19 | . | CASSIGTGWEQYF | TGTGCCAGTAGTATTGGGACCGGCTGGGAGCAGTACTTC
TRBJ1-6 | TRBD1 | TRBV4-3 | . | CASSHSGETGGHNSPLHF | TGCGCCAGCAGCCACTCTGGAGAGACAGGGGGCCATAATTCACCCCTCCACTTT
TRBJ1-5 | TRBD1 | TRBV12-5 | . | CASGLVSPGGHSNQPQHF | TGTGCTAGTGGTTTGGTAAGTCCAGGGGGGCATAGCAATCAGCCCCAGCATTTT
TRBJ2-7 | TRBD2 | TRBV27 | . | CASSPLAGGMYGEQYF | TGTGCCAGCAGTCCCCTAGCGGGGGGGATGTACGGCGAGCAGTACTTC
TRBJ2-5 | . | TRBV5-8 | . | CASSPGTSYRGQETQYF | TGTGCCAGCAGCCCGGGGACTAGTTACAGGGGCCAAGAGACCCAGTACTTC
TRBJ1-4 | . | TRBV7-8 | . | CASSFSGVGEKLFF | TGTGCCAGCAGCTTTTCAGGGGTGGGTGAAAAACTGTTTTTT
TRBJ2-1 | . | TRBV19 | once | CASSIPQSPAYNEQFF | TGTGCCAGTAGTATCCCCCAGAGTCCGGCCTACAATGAGCAGTTCTTC
TRBJ1-2 | . | TRBV7-9 | . | CASSLTIGAGGYTF | TGTGCCAGCAGCCTTACAATAGGGGCTGGTGGCTACACCTTC
TRBJ2-2 | . | TRBV4-1 | few | CASSQSSGAGELFF | TGCGCCAGCAGCCAATCCTCAGGGGCCGGGGAGCTGTTTTTT
TRBJ2-7 | TRBD1 | TRBV7-6 | . | CASSPTPGTGSYEQYF | TGTGCCAGCAGCCCCACACCCGGGACAGGGTCTTACGAGCAGTACTTC
TRBJ2-1 | . | TRBV11-1 | . | CASSRPGEGPYNEQFF | TGTGCCAGCAGCCGTCCAGGGGAAGGGCCTTACAATGAGCAGTTCTTC
TRBJ2-2 | . | TRBV14 | . | CASCLAFGTGELFF | TGTGCCAGCTGCCTAGCCTTCGGGACCGGGGAGCTGTTTTTT
TRBJ2-3 | . | TRBV27 | . | CASSLETNTDTQYF | TGTGCCAGCAGTTTAGAGACTAACACAGATACGCAGTATTTT
TRBJ2-6 | . | TRBV7-2 | . | CASSQDGGSGANVLTF | TGTGCCAGCAGCCAAGATGGGGGCTCTGGGGCCAACGTCCTGACTTTC
TRBJ2-3 | . | TRBV4-3 | . | CASRQGTTDTQYF | TGCGCCAGCAGGCAGGGTACCACAGATACGCAGTATTTT
TRBJ2-7 | . | TRBV27 | . | CASSLWGDEQYF | TGTGCCAGCAGTTTATGGGGTGACGAGCAGTACTTC
TRBJ1-2 | . | TRBV5-1 | . | CASSLWGGTDTNYGYTF | TGCGCCAGCAGCTTGTGGGGGGGAACAGACACGAACTATGGCTACACCTTC
TRBJ2-7 | TRBD1 | TRBV6-1 | . | CASSEGGQGAYEQYF | TGTGCCAGCAGTGAAGGGGGGCAGGGGGCCTACGAGCAGTACTTC
TRBJ1-2 | . | TRBV13 | . | CASSPGKGNTYGYTF | TGTGCCAGCAGCCCAGGCAAGGGGAATACTTATGGCTACACCTTC
TRBJ2-5 | . | TRBV7-6 | few | CASSRPEETQYF | TGTGCCAGCAGCCGGCCGGAGGAGACCCAGTACTTC
TRBJ1-2 | . | TRBV11-2 | . | CASSLAVLHGYTF | TGTGCCAGCAGCTTAGCCGTTCTCCATGGCTACACCTTC
TRBJ1-4 | . | TRBV7-6 | once | CASSAVVTNEKLFF | TGTGCCAGCAGCGCCGTGGTAACTAATGAAAAACTGTTTTTT
TRBJ2-7 | . | TRBV7-2 | . | CASRSGNYEQYF | TGTGCCAGTCGGTCAGGCAACTACGAGCAGTACTTC
TRBJ2-2 | . | TRBV4-2 | . | CASSLWGQYTGELFF | TGTGCCAGCAGCCTCTGGGGTCAGTACACCGGGGAGCTGTTTTTT
TRBJ2-7 | . | TRBV19 | . | CASSAGLSYEQYF | TGTGCCAGTAGTGCGGGACTTTCCTACGAGCAGTACTTC
TRBJ1-1 | TRBD1 | TRBV19 | . | CASSIDRVAKNTEAFF | TGTGCCAGTAGTATCGACAGGGTAGCAAAGAACACTGAAGCTTTCTTT
TRBJ2-4 | TRBD1 | TRBV30 | . | CAWGEGTGYIQYF | TGTGCCTGGGGGGAGGGGACAGGGTACATTCAGTACTTC
TRBJ1-1 | . | TRBV5-8 | . | CASSVRRDDRTEAFF | TGTGCCAGCAGCGTAAGAAGGGATGATCGCACTGAAGCTTTCTTT
TRBJ2-3 | . | TRBV27 | . | CASSWTGNTDTQYF | TGTGCCAGCAGCTGGACGGGAAACACAGATACGCAGTATTTT
TRBJ2-7 | . | TRBV7-9 | . | CASSSTLTTVSSYEQYF | TGTGCCAGCAGCTCCACCCTCACGACGGTGAGCTCCTACGAGCAGTACTTC
TRBJ2-7 | TRBD2 | TRBV4-2 | . | CASSQDGGGAGEQYF | TGTGCCAGCAGCCAAGATGGCGGGGGAGCGGGCGAGCAGTACTTC
TRBJ2-1 | . | TRBV9 | . | CASMGGSYNEQFF | TGTGCCAGCATGGGGGGCTCCTACAATGAGCAGTTCTTC
TRBJ1-1 | . | TRBV7-8 | . | CASSHLVGGHEAFF | TGTGCCAGCAGCCACTTAGTGGGGGGGCATGAAGCTTTCTTT